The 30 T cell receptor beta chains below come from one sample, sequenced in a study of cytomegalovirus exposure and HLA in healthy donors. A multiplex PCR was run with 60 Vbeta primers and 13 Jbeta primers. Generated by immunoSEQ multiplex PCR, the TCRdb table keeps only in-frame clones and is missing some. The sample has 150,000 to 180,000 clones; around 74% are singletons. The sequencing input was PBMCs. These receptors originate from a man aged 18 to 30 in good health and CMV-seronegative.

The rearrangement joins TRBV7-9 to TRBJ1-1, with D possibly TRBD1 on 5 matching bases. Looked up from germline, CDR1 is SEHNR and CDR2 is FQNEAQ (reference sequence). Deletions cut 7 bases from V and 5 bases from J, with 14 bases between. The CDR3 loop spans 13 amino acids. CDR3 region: CASTLDQGTEAFF. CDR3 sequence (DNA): TGTGCCAGCACCTTGGACCAGGGAACTGAAGCTTTCTTT.

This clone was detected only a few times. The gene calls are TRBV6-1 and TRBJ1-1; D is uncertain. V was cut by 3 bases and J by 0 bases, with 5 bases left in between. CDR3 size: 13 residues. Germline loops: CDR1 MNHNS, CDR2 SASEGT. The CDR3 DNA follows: TGTGCCAGCAGTGATCACATGAACACTGAAGCTTTCTTT. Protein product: CASSDHMNTEAFF.

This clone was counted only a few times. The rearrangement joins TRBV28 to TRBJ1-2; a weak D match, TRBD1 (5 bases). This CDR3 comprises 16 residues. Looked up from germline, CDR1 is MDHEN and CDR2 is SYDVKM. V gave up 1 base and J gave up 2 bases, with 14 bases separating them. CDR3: CASSLSAGDLNYGYTF. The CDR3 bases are TGTGCCAGCAGTTTATCGGCGGGGGATTTAAACTATGGCTACACCTTC.

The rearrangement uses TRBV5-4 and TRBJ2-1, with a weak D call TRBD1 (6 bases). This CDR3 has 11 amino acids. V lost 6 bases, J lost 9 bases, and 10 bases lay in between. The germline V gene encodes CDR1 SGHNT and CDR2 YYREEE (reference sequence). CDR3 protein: CASNTGIEQFF. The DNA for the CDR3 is TGTGCCAGCAACACAGGGATTGAGCAGTTCTTC.

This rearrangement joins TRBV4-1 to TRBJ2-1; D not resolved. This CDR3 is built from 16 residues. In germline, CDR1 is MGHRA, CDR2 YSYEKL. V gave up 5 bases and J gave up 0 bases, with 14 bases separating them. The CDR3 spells CASSSAGAFSYNEQFF. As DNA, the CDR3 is TGCGCCAGCAGCTCGGCTGGAGCCTTCTCCTACAATGAGCAGTTCTTC.

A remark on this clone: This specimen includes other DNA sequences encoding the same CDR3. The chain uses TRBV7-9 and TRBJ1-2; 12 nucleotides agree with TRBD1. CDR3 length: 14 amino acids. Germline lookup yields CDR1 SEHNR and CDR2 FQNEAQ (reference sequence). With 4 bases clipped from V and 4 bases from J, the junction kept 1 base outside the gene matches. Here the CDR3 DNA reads TGTGCCAGCAGCTCGGGACAGGGGGCCTATGGCTACACCTTC. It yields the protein CASSSGQGAYGYTF.

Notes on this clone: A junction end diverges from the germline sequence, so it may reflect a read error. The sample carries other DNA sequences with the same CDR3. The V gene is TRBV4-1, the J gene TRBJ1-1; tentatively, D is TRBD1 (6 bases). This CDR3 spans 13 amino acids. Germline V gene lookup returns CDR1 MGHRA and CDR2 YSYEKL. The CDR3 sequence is CASSLSRDTEAFF. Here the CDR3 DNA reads TGCGCCAGCAGCCTTAGCAGGGACACTGAAGCCTTCTTT.

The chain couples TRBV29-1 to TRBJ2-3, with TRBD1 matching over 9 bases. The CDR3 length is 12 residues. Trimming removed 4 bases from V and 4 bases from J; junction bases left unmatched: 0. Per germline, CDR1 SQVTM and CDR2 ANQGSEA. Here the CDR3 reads CSVGQGADTQYF. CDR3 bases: TGCAGCGTTGGACAGGGGGCAGATACGCAGTATTTT.

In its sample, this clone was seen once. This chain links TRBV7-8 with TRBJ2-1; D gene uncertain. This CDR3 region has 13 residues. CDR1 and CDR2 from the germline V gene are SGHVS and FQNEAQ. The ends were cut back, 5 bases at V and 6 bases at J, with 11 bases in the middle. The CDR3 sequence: CASSPSSTNEQFF. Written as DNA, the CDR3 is TGTGCCAGCAGCCCCTCCTCTACCAATGAGCAGTTCTTC.

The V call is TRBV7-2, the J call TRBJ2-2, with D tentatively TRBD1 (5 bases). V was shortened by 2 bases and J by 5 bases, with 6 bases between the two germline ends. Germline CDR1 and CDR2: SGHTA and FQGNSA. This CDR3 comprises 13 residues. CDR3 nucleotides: TGTGCCAGCAGCTTACCAGGGACCGGGGAGCTGTTTTTT. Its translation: CASSLPGTGELFF.

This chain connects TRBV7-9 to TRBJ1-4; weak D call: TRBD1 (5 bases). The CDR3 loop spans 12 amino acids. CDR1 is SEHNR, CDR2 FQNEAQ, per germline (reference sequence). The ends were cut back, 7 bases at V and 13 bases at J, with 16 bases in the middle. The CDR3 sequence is CASIGSVGGLFF. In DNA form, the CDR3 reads TGTGCCAGCATTGGATCGGTGGGGGGACTGTTTTTT. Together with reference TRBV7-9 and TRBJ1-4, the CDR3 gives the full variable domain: DTGVSQNPRHKITKRGQNVTFRCDPISEHNRLYWYRQTLGQGPEFLTYFQNEAQLEKSRLLSDRFSAERPKGSFSTLEIQRTEQGDSAMYLCASIGSVGGLFFGSGTQLSVL.

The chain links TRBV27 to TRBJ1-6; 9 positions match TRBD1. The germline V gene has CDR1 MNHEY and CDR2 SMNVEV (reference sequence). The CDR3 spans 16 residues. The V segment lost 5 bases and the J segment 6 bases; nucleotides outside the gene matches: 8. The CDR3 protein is CASSKLRDRANSPLHF. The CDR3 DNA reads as TGTGCCAGCAGTAAGCTCCGGGACAGGGCTAATTCACCCCTCCACTTT.

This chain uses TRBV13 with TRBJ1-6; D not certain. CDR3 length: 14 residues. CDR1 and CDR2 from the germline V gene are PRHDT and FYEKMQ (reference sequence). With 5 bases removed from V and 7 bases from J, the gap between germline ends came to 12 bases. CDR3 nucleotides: TGTGCCAGCAGCCCACCCTCGACAAATTCACCCCTCCACTTT. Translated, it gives CASSPPSTNSPLHF.

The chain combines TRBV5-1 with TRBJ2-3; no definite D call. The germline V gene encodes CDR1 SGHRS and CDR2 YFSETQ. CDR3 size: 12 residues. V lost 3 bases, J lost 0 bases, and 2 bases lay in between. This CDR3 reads CASSSSTDTQYF. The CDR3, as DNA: TGCGCCAGCAGCTCTAGCACAGATACGCAGTATTTT. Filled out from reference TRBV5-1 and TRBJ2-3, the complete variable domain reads KAGVTQTPRYLIKTRGQQVTLSCSPISGHRSVSWYQQTPGQGLQFLFEYFSETQRNKGNFPGRFSGRQFSNSRSEMNVSTLELGDSALYLCASSSSTDTQYFGPGTRLTVL.

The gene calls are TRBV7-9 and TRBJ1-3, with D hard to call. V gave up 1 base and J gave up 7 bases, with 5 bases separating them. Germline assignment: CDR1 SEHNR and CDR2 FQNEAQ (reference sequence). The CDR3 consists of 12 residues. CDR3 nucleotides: TGTGCCAGCAGCTTAGTCTTGAACACCATATATTTT. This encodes CASSLVLNTIYF.

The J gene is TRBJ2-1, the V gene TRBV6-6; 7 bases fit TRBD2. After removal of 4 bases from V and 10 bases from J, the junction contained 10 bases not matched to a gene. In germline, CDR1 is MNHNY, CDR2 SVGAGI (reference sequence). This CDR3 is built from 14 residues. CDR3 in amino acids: CASSSGLLGGEQFF. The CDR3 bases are TGTGCCAGCAGTTCGGGACTATTGGGGGGGGAGCAGTTCTTC.

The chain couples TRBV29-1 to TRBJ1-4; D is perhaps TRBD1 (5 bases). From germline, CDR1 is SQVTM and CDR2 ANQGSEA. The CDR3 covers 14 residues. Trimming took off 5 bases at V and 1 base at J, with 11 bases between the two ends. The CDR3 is CSVYTGGTNEKLFF. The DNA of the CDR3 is TGCAGCGTTTACACGGGGGGAACTAATGAAAAACTGTTTTTT.

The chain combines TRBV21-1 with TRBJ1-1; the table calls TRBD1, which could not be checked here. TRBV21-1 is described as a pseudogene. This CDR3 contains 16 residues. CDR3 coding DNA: TGTGCCAGCAGGCTTACCAAGGGACAGTCGAACACTGAAGCTTTCTTT. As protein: CASRLTKGQSNTEAFF.

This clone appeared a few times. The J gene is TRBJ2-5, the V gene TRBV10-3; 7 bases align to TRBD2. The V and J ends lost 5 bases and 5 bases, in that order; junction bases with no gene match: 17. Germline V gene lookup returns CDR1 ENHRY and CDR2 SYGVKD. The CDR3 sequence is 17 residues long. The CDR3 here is CAISPGEGMNYRETQYF. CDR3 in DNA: TGTGCCATCAGTCCCGGGGAGGGGATGAATTACAGGGAGACCCAGTACTTC.

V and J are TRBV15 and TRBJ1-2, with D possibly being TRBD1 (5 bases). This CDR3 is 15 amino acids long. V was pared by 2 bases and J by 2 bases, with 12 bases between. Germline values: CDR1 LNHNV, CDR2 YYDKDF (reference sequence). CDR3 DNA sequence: TGTGCCACCAGCAGACCCATCGGGGGGAACTATGGCTACACCTTC. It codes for CATSRPIGGNYGYTF.

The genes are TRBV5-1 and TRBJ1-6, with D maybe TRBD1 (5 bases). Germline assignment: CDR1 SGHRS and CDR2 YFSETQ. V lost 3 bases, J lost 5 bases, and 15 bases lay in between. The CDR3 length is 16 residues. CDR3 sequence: CASSSFQGEDNSPLHF. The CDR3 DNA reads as TGCGCCAGCAGCTCTTTCCAAGGGGAGGATAATTCACCCCTCCACTTT.

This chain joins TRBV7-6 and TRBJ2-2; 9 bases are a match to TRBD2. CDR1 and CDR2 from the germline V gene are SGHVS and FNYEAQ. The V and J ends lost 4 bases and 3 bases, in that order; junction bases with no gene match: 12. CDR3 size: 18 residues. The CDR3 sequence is CASSSLTRGGKYTGELFF. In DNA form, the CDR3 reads TGTGCCAGCAGCTCCCTCACGCGGGGGGGCAAGTACACCGGGGAGCTGTTTTTT.

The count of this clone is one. The CDR3 region is CASSVGDSLNTEAFF. CDR3 DNA: TGCGCCAGCAGCGTGGGGGACAGCCTGAACACTGAAGCTTTCTTT. The chain has TRBV5-1 and TRBJ1-1, with 7 bases identical to TRBD1. Trimming removed 4 bases from V and 0 bases from J; junction bases left unmatched: 6. Germline V gene sequence: CDR1 SGHRS, CDR2 YFSETQ. CDR3 length: 15 residues. Supplemented by reference TRBV5-1 and TRBJ1-1, the full variable domain reads KAGVTQTPRYLIKTRGQQVTLSCSPISGHRSVSWYQQTPGQGLQFLFEYFSETQRNKGNFPGRFSGRQFSNSRSEMNVSTLELGDSALYLCASSVGDSLNTEAFFGQGTRLTVV.

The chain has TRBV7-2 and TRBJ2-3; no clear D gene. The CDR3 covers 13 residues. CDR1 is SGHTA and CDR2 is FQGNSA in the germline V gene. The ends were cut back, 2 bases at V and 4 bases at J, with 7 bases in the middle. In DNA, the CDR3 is TGTGCCAGCAGCTTAATGTCTTCAGATACGCAGTATTTT. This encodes CASSLMSSDTQYF.

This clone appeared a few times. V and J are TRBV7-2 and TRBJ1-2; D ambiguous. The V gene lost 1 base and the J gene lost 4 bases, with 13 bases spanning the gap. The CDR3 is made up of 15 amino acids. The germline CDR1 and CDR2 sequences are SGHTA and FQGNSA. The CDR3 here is CASSLGSDRSYGYTF. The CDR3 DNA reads TGTGCCAGCAGCTTAGGCAGCGATCGTAGCTATGGCTACACCTTC.

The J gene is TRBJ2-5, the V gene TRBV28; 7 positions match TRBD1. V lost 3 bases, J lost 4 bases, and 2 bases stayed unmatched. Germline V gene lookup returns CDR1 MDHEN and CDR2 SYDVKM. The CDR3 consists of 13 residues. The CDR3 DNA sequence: TGTGCCAGCAGTTTGACAGGGATAGAGACCCAGTACTTC. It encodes CASSLTGIETQYF.

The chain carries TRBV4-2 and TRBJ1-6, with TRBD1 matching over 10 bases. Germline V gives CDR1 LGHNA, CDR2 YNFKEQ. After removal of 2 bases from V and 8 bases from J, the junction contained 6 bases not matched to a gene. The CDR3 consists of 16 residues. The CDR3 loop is CASSQPAGTGDSPLHF. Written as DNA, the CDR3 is TGTGCCAGCAGCCAACCAGCCGGGACAGGGGATTCACCCCTCCACTTT.

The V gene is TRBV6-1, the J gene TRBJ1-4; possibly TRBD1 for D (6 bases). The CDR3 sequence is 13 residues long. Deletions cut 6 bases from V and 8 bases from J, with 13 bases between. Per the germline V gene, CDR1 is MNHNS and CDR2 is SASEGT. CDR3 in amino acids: CASSVTGSEKLFF. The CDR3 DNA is TGTGCCAGCAGCGTCACAGGGAGCGAAAAACTGTTTTTT.

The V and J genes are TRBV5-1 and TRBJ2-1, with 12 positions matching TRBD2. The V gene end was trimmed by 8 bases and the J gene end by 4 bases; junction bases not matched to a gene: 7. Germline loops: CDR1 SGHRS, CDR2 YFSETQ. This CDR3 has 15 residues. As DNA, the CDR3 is TGCGCCAGTTTCTTGACTAGCGGGGGTTACAATGAGCAGTTCTTC. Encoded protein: CASFLTSGGYNEQFF.

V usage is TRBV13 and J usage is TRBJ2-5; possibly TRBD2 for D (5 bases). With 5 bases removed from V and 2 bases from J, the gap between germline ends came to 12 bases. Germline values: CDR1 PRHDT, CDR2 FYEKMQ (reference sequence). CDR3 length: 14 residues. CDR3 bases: TGTGCCAGCAGCCCCCAACTAGGGCAAGAGACCCAGTACTTC. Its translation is CASSPQLGQETQYF.